This record looks at one T cell receptor beta chain sequence and its context. The CDR3 length is 17 residues. The V end lost 2 bases, the J end lost 0 bases, and 11 bases lay between the germline ends. Germline V gene data show CDR1 as MNHEY and CDR2 as SVGEGT. The data originate from a study of blood T cell repertoires in COVID-19. Using immunoSEQ multiplex PCR, the repertoire was profiled, and TCRdb retains in-frame clones only, with some absent. The sample holds about 84,000 clones, approximately 86% seen once. J is TRBJ2-6 and V is TRBV6-2 or TRBV6-3; D is uncertain. This sequence originates from a woman of 80 years or more with acute or convalescent COVID-19. Sequencing used peripheral blood. CDR3 amino acids: CASSYGLGLSGANVLTF. The CDR3 nucleotides read TGTGCCAGCAGTTACGGTCTTGGGCTCTCTGGGGCCAACGTCCTGACTTTC.